The entry below describes one TCR beta chain. Its antigen is as yet unknown. The sample originates from a study of chemoradiotherapy in HPV16-positive cancers. Study-level results: The functional HPV-specific definition rests on just two HPV16-positive patients. During treatment, candidate HPV-specific clones and E7-related motifs expanded in tumor. In HPV16-positive patients, HPV-responsive T-cell expansion tracked better recurrence-free survival.

TCRdb's table, derived via immunoSEQ multiplex PCR, lists solely in-frame clones and lacks some. The sample records roughly 39,000 clones, roughly three quarters being singletons. Per the germline V gene, CDR1 is SGHVS and CDR2 is FQNEAQ. The CDR3 spans 16 residues. Unmatched junction bases numbered 9, after V lost 1 base and J lost 7 bases. The chain couples TRBV7-8 to TRBJ2-3, with TRBD2 matching over 9 bases. This sequence originates from a human donor with HPV-associated anogenital cancer. The material sequenced was blood, taken from a patient who underwent chemoradiotherapy. CDR3 DNA: TGTGCCAGCAGCTTAGTTGGCGGGGGGGTGGGGTATACGCAGTATTTT. Encoded protein: CASSLVGGGVGYTQYF. The variable domain in full, completed from reference TRBV7-8 and TRBJ2-3, reads GAGVSQSPRYKVAKRGQDVALRCDPISGHVSLFWYQQALGQGPEFLTYFQNEAQLDKSGLPSDRFFAERPEGSVSTLKIQRTQQEDSAVYLCASSLVGGGVGYTQYFGPGTRLTVL.